These T cell receptor beta chains were read from a single sample in a study of cytomegalovirus exposure and HLA in healthy donors. Profiled with immunoSEQ multiplex PCR; TCRdb holds only in-frame clones, not every one. The sample includes hundreds of thousands of clones, roughly 85% seen only once; the top ten take about 0.22%. The sequenced sample was PBMCs. These receptors came from a girl aged 2 to 9 in good health and CMV-seronegative. Both conserved end residues are part of each CDR3. D genes are given only for firm matches. Only some rows state a clone size, as once, few, many or a class for expanded clones.

J gene	D gene	V gene	clone size	CDR3 DNA	CDR3 protein
TRBJ2-2	TRBD2	TRBV7-9	NA	TGTGCCAAGGGACTAGGGATATCCGGGGAGCTGTTTTTT	CAKGLGISGELFF
TRBJ2-1	TRBD2	TRBV19	NA	TGTGCCAGTCCTGCTGCTAGCGGAGACAATGAGCAGTTCTTC	CASPAASGDNEQFF
TRBJ2-7	NA	TRBV14	NA	TGTGCCAGCAGCCCCCCAGGGGAGCAGTACTTC	CASSPPGEQYF
TRBJ1-2	NA	TRBV27	NA	TGTGCCAGCAGTTTAGGGACATCTAACTATGGCTACACCTTC	CASSLGTSNYGYTF
TRBJ1-4	TRBD1	TRBV5-1	NA	TGCGCCAGCAGCATGGGACAGGAAAAACTGTTTTTT	CASSMGQEKLFF
TRBJ1-1	NA	TRBV6-6	NA	TGTGCCAGCAGTTACTTCCAAATGAACACTGAAGCTTTCTTT	CASSYFQMNTEAFF
TRBJ2-3	NA	TRBV5-4	NA	TGTGCCAGCAGCTTGACTCCTAGCACAGATACGCAGTATTTT	CASSLTPSTDTQYF
TRBJ1-1	TRBD1	TRBV6-1	NA	TGTGCCAGCAGGGAACCGGGACAGGGAGGGGGTGAAGCTTTCTTT	CASREPGQGGGEAFF
TRBJ2-1	NA	TRBV5-1	NA	TGCGCCAGCAGCTTACGTCCGAGCCATGAGCAGTTCTTC	CASSLRPSHEQFF
TRBJ2-1	NA	TRBV6-1	NA	TGTGCCAGCACTTCCGGTCCCTTCCTCAATGAGCAGTTCTTC	CASTSGPFLNEQFF
TRBJ2-7	TRBD1	TRBV5-1	NA	TGCGCCAGCAGCCTCGGGACAGGGTGGGACGAGCAGTACTTC	CASSLGTGWDEQYF
TRBJ2-1	NA	TRBV6-5	NA	TGTGCCAGCAGGGGCCAGGGTTTCTCCTACAATGAGCAGTTCTTC	CASRGQGFSYNEQFF
TRBJ2-5	NA	TRBV5-6	NA	TGTGCCAGCAGCTACGGGTGGGAGACCCAGTACTTC	CASSYGWETQYF
TRBJ1-4	TRBD1	TRBV30	NA	TGTGCCTGGAGTGAAAACTCCGGGACAGGGAGGTGGAAACTGTTTTTT	CAWSENSGTGRWKLFF
TRBJ1-4	TRBD1	TRBV4-1	once	TGCGCCAGCAGCCGAACCCAACAGGGGGGGGATGAAAAACTGTTTTTT	CASSRTQQGGDEKLFF
TRBJ2-1	NA	TRBV5-1	NA	TGCGCCAGCAGCTTGGACAGGGTGTACTACAATGAGCAGTTCTTC	CASSLDRVYYNEQFF
TRBJ1-2	NA	TRBV10-1	NA	TGCGCCAGCAGTGACTCTGGTGTGCGGGGCTACACCTTC	CASSDSGVRGYTF
TRBJ2-1	TRBD2	TRBV5-1	NA	TGCGCCAGCAGCTGGCGACTAGCGGGCTACAATGAGCAGTTCTTC	CASSWRLAGYNEQFF
TRBJ2-4	NA	TRBV7-9	NA	TGTGCCAGCAGCTTATCAGTAGCCAAAAACATTCAGTACTTC	CASSLSVAKNIQYF
TRBJ2-2	TRBD2	TRBV11-2	NA	TGTGCCAGCAGCTCGGGACTAGCGGGTCCCGGGGAGCTGTTTTTT	CASSSGLAGPGELFF